This T cell receptor (beta chain) was observed in a study of tissue T cells after allogeneic stem cell transplantation. Study findings and constraints: Only a limited share of tissue TCRs appeared in blood or spleen.

Assay: immunoSEQ multiplex PCR; the TCRdb copy retains only in-frame clones and omits some. The sample yields 6,000 to 8,000 clones, about three quarters seen once. Note on this clone: Its cognate antigen is unknown.

Germline values: CDR1 MGHDK, CDR2 SYGVNS. The CDR3 covers 18 residues. After removal of 1 base from V and 8 bases from J, the junction contained 15 bases not matched to a gene. This clonotype was obtained from a woman aged 18 to 55 with breast cancer. The rearrangement uses TRBV25-1 and TRBJ1-4, with 8 bases matching TRBD1. Sequences were derived from tissue from the rectum, sampled at autopsy. CDR3 nucleotide sequence: TGTGCCAGCAGTGAATTAATTTTGGCGACAGGGGTGCGGGAAAAACTGTTTTTT. It encodes CASSELILATGVREKLFF.